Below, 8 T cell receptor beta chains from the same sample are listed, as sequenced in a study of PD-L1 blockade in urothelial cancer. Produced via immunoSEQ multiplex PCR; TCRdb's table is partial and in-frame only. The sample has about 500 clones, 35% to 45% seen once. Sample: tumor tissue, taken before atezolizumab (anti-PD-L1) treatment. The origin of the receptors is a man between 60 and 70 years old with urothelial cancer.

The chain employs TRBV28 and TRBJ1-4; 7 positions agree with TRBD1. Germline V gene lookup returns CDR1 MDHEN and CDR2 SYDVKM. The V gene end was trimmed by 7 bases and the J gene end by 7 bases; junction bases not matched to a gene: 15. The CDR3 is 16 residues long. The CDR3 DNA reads TGTGCCAGCACCTCCACGCCCAGGGGGAAAAGTGAAAAACTGTTTTTT. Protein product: CASTSTPRGKSEKLFF.

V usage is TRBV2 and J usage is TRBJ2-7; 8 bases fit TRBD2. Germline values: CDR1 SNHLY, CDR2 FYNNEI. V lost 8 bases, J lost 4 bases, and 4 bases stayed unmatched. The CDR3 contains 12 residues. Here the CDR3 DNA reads TGTGCCAGCGGAACTAGCGGTTACGAGCAGTACTTC. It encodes CASGTSGYEQYF.

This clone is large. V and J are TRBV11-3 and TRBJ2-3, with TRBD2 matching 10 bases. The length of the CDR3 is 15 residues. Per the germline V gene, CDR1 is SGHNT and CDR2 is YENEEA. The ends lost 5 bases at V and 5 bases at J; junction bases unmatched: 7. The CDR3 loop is CASSQGLAEGDTQYF. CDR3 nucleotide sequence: TGTGCCAGCAGCCAAGGACTAGCGGAGGGAGATACGCAGTATTTT.

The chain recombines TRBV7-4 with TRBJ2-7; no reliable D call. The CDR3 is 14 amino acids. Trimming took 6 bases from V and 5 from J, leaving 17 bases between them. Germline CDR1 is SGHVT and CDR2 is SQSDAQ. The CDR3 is CASSLTRKMDEQYF. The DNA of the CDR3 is TGTGCCAGCAGTTTAACACGGAAAATGGACGAGCAGTACTTC.

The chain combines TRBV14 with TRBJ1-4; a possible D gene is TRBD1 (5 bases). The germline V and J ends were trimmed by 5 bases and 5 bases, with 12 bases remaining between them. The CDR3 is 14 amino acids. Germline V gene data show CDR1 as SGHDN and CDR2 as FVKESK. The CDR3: CASSTRQGNEKLFF. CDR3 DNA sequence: TGTGCCAGCAGCACACGCCAGGGAAATGAAAAACTGTTTTTT.

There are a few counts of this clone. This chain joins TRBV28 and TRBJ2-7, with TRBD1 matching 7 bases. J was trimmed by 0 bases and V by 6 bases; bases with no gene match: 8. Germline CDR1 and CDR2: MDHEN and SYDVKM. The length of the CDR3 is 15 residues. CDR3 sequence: CASSPRTGTSYEQYF. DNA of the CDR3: TGTGCCAGCAGCCCTAGGACAGGCACCTCCTACGAGCAGTACTTC.

CDR3 nucleotide sequence: TGCGCCAGCAGCCAAGGATCCAGGGGAATGGGGAACACTGAAGCTTTCTTT. Translated: CASSQGSRGMGNTEAFF. The J gene is TRBJ1-1, the V gene TRBV4-1, with D possibly TRBD1 on 6 matching bases. This CDR3 comprises 17 residues. In germline, CDR1 is MGHRA, CDR2 YSYEKL. V gave up 1 base and J gave up 1 base, with 16 bases separating them.

CDR3 in DNA: TGTGCCAGCAGCTTAGTCATTCCCGGCGGGGGAGATTTCGCTAATGAAAAACTGTTTTTT. Protein: CASSLVIPGGGDFANEKLFF. V usage is TRBV11-3 and J usage is TRBJ1-4; TRBD1 might be the D (5 bases). The CDR3 sequence is 20 residues long. The germline V gene has CDR1 SGHNT and CDR2 YENEEA. Trimming removed 1 base from V and 3 bases from J, with 24 bases in between.